These 25 T cell receptor beta chains originate from one sample sequenced in a study of blood T cell repertoires in COVID-19. The table came from immunoSEQ multiplex PCR; TCRdb's copy has only in-frame clones and leaves some out. The sample carries 100,000 to 110,000 clones, just under 80% recorded once. The sequencing sample was made of peripheral blood. The receptors derive from a man between 65 and 85 years old with active or convalescent COVID-19.

This chain connects TRBV6-1 to TRBJ1-5; the D gene is possibly TRBD1 (6 bases). CDR1 is MNHNS and CDR2 is SASEGT in the germline V gene. With 1 base removed from V and 5 bases from J, the gap between germline ends came to 18 bases. The CDR3 runs 17 residues. DNA for the CDR3: TGTGCCAGCAGTGAAGTAGGGGGTGGAAGGGGCGATCAGCCCCAGCATTTT. It is translated as CASSEVGGGRGDQPQHF.

The chain uses TRBV9 and TRBJ1-1, with TRBD1 as a possible D gene (6 bases). The V and J ends lost 4 bases and 3 bases respectively, with 13 bases between them. The germline CDR1 and CDR2 sequences are SGDLS and YYNGEE. The CDR3 has 14 residues. The CDR3 nucleotides are TGTGCCAGCAGCCCCAGCGGGGGCCACACTGAAGCTTTCTTT. Translating gives CASSPSGGHTEAFF. The entire variable domain, with the rest obtained from reference TRBV9 and TRBJ1-1, is as follows: DSGVTQTPKHLITATGQRVTLRCSPRSGDLSVYWYQQSLDQGLQFLIQYYNGEERAKGNILERFSAQQFPDLHSELNLSSLELGDSALYFCASSPSGGHTEAFFGQGTRLTVV.

This clone was seen just once. The chain combines TRBV18 with TRBJ2-1, with D tentatively TRBD1 (5 bases). This CDR3 contains 14 residues. The V gene lost 6 bases and the J gene lost 3 bases, with 12 bases spanning the gap. CDR1 KGHSH and CDR2 LQKENI come from the germline V gene. The chain's CDR3 is CASSRAGHYNEQFF. As DNA, the CDR3 is TGTGCCAGCTCCCGGGCAGGGCACTACAATGAGCAGTTCTTC.

The chain carries TRBV5-4 and TRBJ2-2, with 11 positions matching TRBD2. Germline trimming cut 4 bases from V and 0 bases from J; bases unmatched to any gene: 8. CDR1 and CDR2 (germline): SGHNT, YYREEE (reference sequence). This CDR3 has 18 residues. CDR3 nucleotides: TGTGCCAGCAGCCCTGGACTAGCGGGCCTATCGAACACCGGGGAGCTGTTTTTT. Its translation is CASSPGLAGLSNTGELFF.

The chain links TRBV6-5 to TRBJ2-3; D is ambiguous. The CDR3 sequence is 13 residues long. Germline-derived CDR1 and CDR2 are MNHEY and SVGAGI. V was cut by 6 bases and J by 6 bases, with 13 bases left in between. The CDR3 loop is CASSSPLADTQYF. CDR3 bases: TGTGCCAGCAGCTCGCCCTTAGCCGATACGCAGTATTTT.

The rearrangement uses TRBV19 and TRBJ2-3, with a weak D call TRBD2 (5 bases). Germline CDR1 and CDR2: LNHDA and SQIVND (reference sequence). The CDR3 has 15 residues. Trimming left V 2 bases short and J 2 bases short, with 11 bases between. The chain's CDR3 is CASSILAGNTDTQYF. The CDR3 nucleotides read TGTGCCAGTAGTATATTGGCGGGCAACACAGATACGCAGTATTTT.

V gene TRBV12-2 combines with J gene TRBJ2-5; the table names TRBD1, a call not compared with the DNA. TRBV12-2 counts as a pseudogene. There are 15 residues in the CDR3. CDR3 coding DNA: TGTGCAAGTCGCTTAGCTCAGGTTCGCCAAGAGACCCAGTACTTC. Residues: CASRLAQVRQETQYF.

This chain links TRBV6-2 or TRBV6-3 with TRBJ2-7; maybe TRBD1 (5 bases). The CDR3 length is 15 residues. The V end was cut by 2 bases, the J end by 1 base, with 12 bases between. Germline loops: CDR1 MNHEY, CDR2 SVGEGT. This CDR3 reads CASSYSGAYSYEQYF. In DNA form, the CDR3 reads TGTGCCAGCAGTTACAGTGGGGCTTATTCCTACGAGCAGTACTTC.

The J gene is TRBJ1-1, the V gene TRBV14; D gene ambiguous. CDR1 and CDR2 from the germline V gene are SGHDN and FVKESK. This CDR3 comprises 13 residues. Trimming stripped 3 bases from V and 2 bases from J, with 7 bases between. CDR3 sequence (DNA): TGTGCCAGCAGCCAGCAGGCAAACACTGAAGCTTTCTTT. Protein sequence: CASSQQANTEAFF.

This rearrangement joins TRBV15 to TRBJ2-2; 7 bases fit TRBD1. The CDR3 runs 14 residues. CDR1 and CDR2 (germline): LNHNV, YYDKDF (reference sequence). V dropped 5 bases and J dropped 5; count of bases not matched to a gene: 5. DNA for the CDR3: TGTGCCACCAGCGAAAACAGGGGTACCGGGGAGCTGTTTTTT. Amino acids: CATSENRGTGELFF.

The V gene is TRBV6-1, the J gene TRBJ2-3, with D unclear. The CDR3 sequence is 14 residues long. Trimming took 3 bases from V and 2 from J, leaving 9 bases between them. Germline V gene sequence: CDR1 MNHNS, CDR2 SASEGT. The CDR3 sequence: CASSDAGPTDTQYF. The CDR3 nucleotides are TGTGCCAGCAGTGACGCAGGCCCCACAGATACGCAGTATTTT.

The chain is built from TRBV6-2 or TRBV6-3 and TRBJ2-7; 7 bases fit TRBD2. The V segment lost 4 bases and the J segment 3 bases; nucleotides outside the gene matches: 21. The CDR3 extends over 19 amino acids. Germline V gene sequence: CDR1 MNHEY, CDR2 SVGEGT. In DNA form, the CDR3 reads TGTGCCAGCAGTTCATCCCCATGGAAACGAGCGGGATACCTCTACGAGCAGTACTTC. Its translation: CASSSSPWKRAGYLYEQYF.

This clone was picked up a small number of times. The chain links TRBV27 to TRBJ1-6; 7 bases match TRBD1. The CDR3 runs 16 residues. Germline V gene sequence: CDR1 MNHEY, CDR2 SMNVEV (reference sequence). Trimming at V came to 2 bases and at J to 3 bases, leaving 4 bases not matched to a gene. The CDR3 here is CASSLTGVDYNSPLHF. Written as DNA, the CDR3 is TGTGCCAGCAGTTTAACAGGGGTGGACTATAATTCACCCCTCCACTTT.

V usage is TRBV15 and J usage is TRBJ2-3; 9 nucleotides line up with TRBD1. Germline assignment: CDR1 LNHNV and CDR2 YYDKDF (reference sequence). The ends lost 5 bases at V and 2 bases at J; junction bases unmatched: 8. The CDR3 extends over 16 amino acids. CDR3 in amino acids: CATSLGTGSLTDTQYF. CDR3 sequence (DNA): TGTGCCACCAGCCTCGGGACAGGGTCCCTCACAGATACGCAGTATTTT.

This clone has just a few counts. V gene TRBV19 combines with J gene TRBJ1-1, with 7 bases lining up with TRBD1. This CDR3 comprises 14 residues. The ends lost 7 bases at V and 2 bases at J; junction bases unmatched: 7. The germline V gene encodes CDR1 LNHDA and CDR2 SQIVND (reference sequence). The CDR3 DNA is TGTGCCAGTACCCCGCGACAGGGTAACACTGAAGCTTTCTTT. This translates into CASTPRQGNTEAFF.

The chain has TRBV2 and TRBJ1-1; D is perhaps TRBD1 (5 bases). This CDR3 region has 16 residues. The germline V and J ends were trimmed by 2 bases and 4 bases, with 17 bases remaining between them. Per germline, CDR1 SNHLY and CDR2 FYNNEI. Here the CDR3 reads CASSEWDGAGGTEAFF. CDR3 in DNA: TGTGCCAGCAGTGAATGGGACGGTGCGGGGGGCACTGAAGCTTTCTTT.

The J gene is TRBJ2-1, the V gene TRBV5-1, with D possibly TRBD1 on 6 matching bases. CDR3 length: 16 residues. Trimming took off 0 bases at V and 0 bases at J, with 10 bases between the two ends. Germline CDR1 SGHRS, CDR2 YFSETQ. CDR3 region: CASSLDTGSSYNEQFF. As DNA, the CDR3 is TGCGCCAGCAGCTTGGATACAGGGAGCTCCTACAATGAGCAGTTCTTC.

The rearrangement uses TRBV5-1 and TRBJ2-7; D is possibly TRBD2 (5 bases). Germline CDR1 and CDR2: SGHRS and YFSETQ. Trimming shortened V by 2 bases and J by 6 bases, and 12 bases separated the two germline ends. The CDR3 is made up of 13 amino acids. CDR3 amino acids: CASSFEGLGEQYF. The CDR3 DNA sequence: TGCGCCAGCAGCTTTGAGGGTCTGGGCGAGCAGTACTTC. Complete variable domain (other parts from reference TRBV5-1 and TRBJ2-7): KAGVTQTPRYLIKTRGQQVTLSCSPISGHRSVSWYQQTPGQGLQFLFEYFSETQRNKGNFPGRFSGRQFSNSRSEMNVSTLELGDSALYLCASSFEGLGEQYFGPGTRLTVT.

The chain couples TRBV11-1 to TRBJ2-2; TRBD2 might be the D (6 bases). Germline loops: CDR1 SGHAT, CDR2 FQDESV (reference sequence). CDR3 size: 14 residues. V was cut by 6 bases and J by 2 bases, with 10 bases left in between. CDR3: CASRPGVNTGELFF. CDR3 nucleotide sequence: TGTGCCAGCAGGCCGGGAGTAAACACCGGGGAGCTGTTTTTT. The whole variable domain, remainder taken from reference TRBV11-1 and TRBJ2-2, is EAEVAQSPRYKITEKSQAVAFWCDPISGHATLYWYRQILGQGPELLVQFQDESVVDDSQLPKDRFSAERLKGVDSTLKIQPAELGDSAMYLCASRPGVNTGELFFGEGSRLTVL.

The chain recombines TRBV3-1 (or the pseudogene TRBV3-2) with TRBJ2-4; perhaps TRBD2 as D (7 bases). Germline CDR1 LGHDT, CDR2 YNNKEL (reference sequence). The V gene lost 5 bases and the J gene lost 3 bases, with 17 bases spanning the gap. The CDR3 runs 16 residues. In DNA form, the CDR3 reads TGTGCCAGCAGCACCCTGGGAGGGGGGGGCAAAAACATTCAGTACTTC. It encodes CASSTLGGGGKNIQYF.

In this sample, this clone turned up once. This chain connects TRBV11-2 to TRBJ1-2, with 7 bases aligning to TRBD1. V lost 5 bases, J lost 4 bases, and 7 bases stayed unmatched. From germline, CDR1 is SGHAT and CDR2 FQNNGV. This CDR3 spans 14 amino acids. CDR3 in amino acids: CASSVPGTVYGYTF. The CDR3, as DNA: TGTGCCAGCAGCGTCCCCGGGACAGTCTATGGCTACACCTTC.

The chain joins TRBV7-9 to TRBJ1-3, with D possibly being TRBD1 (6 bases). V dropped 7 bases and J dropped 2 bases, with 18 bases sitting between them. CDR3 size: 16 residues. Germline assignment: CDR1 SEHNR and CDR2 FQNEAQ (reference sequence). CDR3 region: CASNPGQGRTGNTIYF. In DNA form, the CDR3 reads TGTGCCAGCAATCCCGGGCAGGGGCGTACTGGAAACACCATATATTTT.

The CDR3 DNA is TGCGCCAGCAGCCAAGGGTGGGCCCCCGGCCAGCCCCAGCATTTT. This gives the protein CASSQGWAPGQPQHF. V usage is TRBV4-1 and J usage is TRBJ1-5, with no clear D. Germline loops: CDR1 MGHRA, CDR2 YSYEKL. The CDR3 covers 15 residues. The V gene lost 1 base and the J gene lost 7 bases, with 14 bases spanning the gap.

The CDR3 sequence is CASSSSVGGDEQFF. CDR3 DNA sequence: TGTGCCAGCAGCTCCTCGGTTGGAGGCGATGAGCAGTTCTTC. The chain employs TRBV7-3 and TRBJ2-1, with a possible D match to TRBD2 (5 bases). The V and J ends lost 4 bases and 8 bases respectively, with 15 bases between them. Germline values: CDR1 SGHTA, CDR2 FQGTGA. The CDR3 is 14 residues long.

This chain links TRBV4-2 with TRBJ2-3, with 11 nucleotides matching TRBD2. The CDR3 has 17 residues. The germline gives CDR1 LGHNA, CDR2 YNFKEQ. Trimming removed 0 bases from V and 1 base from J; junction bases left unmatched: 3. The CDR3 DNA is TGTGCCAGCAGCCAAGATGATAGCGGGGGGGGCACAGATACGCAGTATTTT. Translated, it gives CASSQDDSGGGTDTQYF.